Following are 10 T cell receptor beta chains from one sample sequenced in a study of T cell repertoires in cytomegalovirus infection (dated by TCRdb to the late 2010s). Sequencing took place on an Illumina HiSeq 1500. TCRdb reprocessed the public reads (quality trimming at Q25 with fastp, clone calling with MiXCR) and kept in-frame beta chains. CDR3 protein duplicates are merged, each entry listing the most common genes and DNA. The sample includes about 120,000 distinct CDR3 sequences, with roughly 31% observed a single time. The ten largest clones add up to around two fifths of the sample. The treatment or condition label here, explained by the study, means: in vitro stimulation with specific CMV peptide epitopes to enrich CMV-specific T cells. Their antigens remain unidentified. This sample comprised CD8+ T cells from cultured PBMCs, obtained from culture after CMV antigen stimulation. These TCRs come from a human donor in good health (CMV status not recorded). Some clones in this sample may be carry-over from other donors' samples.

This clonotype was counted many times. The chain links TRBV7-2 to TRBJ1-2; D gene unclear. The CDR3 loop spans 13 amino acids. From germline, CDR1 is SGHTA and CDR2 FQGNSA. Trimming took off 1 base at V and 1 base at J, with 4 bases between the two ends. The CDR3 region has the DNA TGTGCCAGCAGCTTAGGGCATAACTATGGCTACACCTTC. Translation gives CASSLGHNYGYTF.

The V gene is TRBV5-1, the J gene TRBJ2-5; a possible D gene is TRBD2 (6 bases). CDR1 SGHRS and CDR2 YFSETQ come from the germline V gene. With 0 bases removed from V and 1 base from J, the gap between germline ends came to 10 bases. The CDR3 extends over 15 amino acids. The CDR3 region has the DNA TGCGCCAGCAGCTTGGTTGGAGGGCCCCAAGAGACCCAGTACTTC. It specifies CASSLVGGPQETQYF.

The V gene is TRBV6-6, the J gene TRBJ2-5, with a possible D match to TRBD1 (6 bases). CDR1 and CDR2 from the germline V gene are MNHNY and SVGAGI (reference sequence). CDR3 length: 12 amino acids. Trimming shortened V by 10 bases and J by 1 base, and 10 bases separated the two germline ends. The CDR3 nucleotides read TGTGCCACCAGGGGCTTCCAAGAGACCCAGTACTTC. As protein: CATRGFQETQYF.

V and J are TRBV7-2 and TRBJ2-2; the D is unclear. V dropped 2 bases and J dropped 6 bases, with 10 bases sitting between them. Germline V lookup: CDR1 SGHTA, CDR2 FQGNSA. CDR3 length: 14 amino acids. CDR3 in DNA: TGTGCCAGCAGCTTACGGCCGGCGGCCGGGGAGCTGTTTTTT. It specifies CASSLRPAAGELFF.

The gene calls are TRBV4-3 and TRBJ2-1; no clear D. The CDR3 totals 15 residues. Trimming stripped 1 base from V and 4 bases from J, with 11 bases between. The germline V gene has CDR1 LGHNA and CDR2 YSLEER. The CDR3, as DNA: TGCGCCAGCAGCCAAGTGGCTGGGAAGTACAATGAGCAGTTCTTC. Its protein is CASSQVAGKYNEQFF.

This clonotype was seen a few times. The rearrangement joins TRBV7-8 to TRBJ2-1; D unclear. Trimming shortened V by 6 bases and J by 2 bases, and 8 bases separated the two germline ends. Germline V gene data show CDR1 as SGHVS and CDR2 as FQNEAQ. The CDR3 runs to 13 residues. The CDR3 protein is CASSSSTYNEQFF. The CDR3 DNA reads TGTGCCAGCAGTTCAAGTACCTACAATGAGCAGTTCTTC. The full variable domain, with the rest looked up from reference TRBV7-8 and TRBJ2-1, is GAGVSQSPRYKVAKRGQDVALRCDPISGHVSLFWYQQALGQGPEFLTYFQNEAQLDKSGLPSDRFFAERPEGSVSTLKIQRTQQEDSAVYLCASSSSTYNEQFFGPGTRLTVL.

This clonotype came up many times. This chain connects TRBV6-5 to TRBJ2-4, with D perhaps matching TRBD1 (6 bases). V lost 0 bases and J 2 bases, leaving 17 bases between the germline ends. The CDR3 length is 18 residues. The germline gives CDR1 MNHEY, CDR2 SVGAGI. The CDR3 loop is CASSYSFPGVISKNIQYF. In nucleotides, the CDR3 is TGTGCCAGCAGTTACTCGTTTCCAGGGGTTATATCCAAAAACATTCAGTACTTC.

This clonotype was counted only a few times. The J gene is TRBJ1-2, the V gene TRBV12-3 or TRBV12-4; TRBD1 is a possible D gene (6 bases). The CDR3 loop spans 15 amino acids. Trimming removed 8 bases at V and 3 bases at J, with 19 bases between. The CDR3 reads CASSPARGLHYGYTF. In DNA, the CDR3 is TGTGCCAGCTCCCCCGCCCGGGGGCTCCACTATGGCTACACCTTC.

This clonotype was seen a handful of times. V gene TRBV19 combines with J gene TRBJ1-1; a weak D match, TRBD1 (6 bases). V lost 2 bases and J 5 bases, leaving 27 bases between the germline ends. The CDR3 sequence is 19 residues long. Looked up from germline, CDR1 is LNHDA and CDR2 is SQIVND (reference sequence). DNA of the CDR3: TGTGCCAGTAGTATACGACTCCATGGGGGACCCTCGAGGGGGACTGAAGCTTTCTTT. Translating gives CASSIRLHGGPSRGTEAFF.

The rearrangement links TRBV19 to TRBJ2-2, with D possibly matching TRBD2 (5 bases). Trimming shortened V by 2 bases and J by 6 bases, and 13 bases separated the two germline ends. This CDR3 is built from 15 residues. Germline V gene lookup returns CDR1 LNHDA and CDR2 SQIVND (reference sequence). CDR3 nucleotides: TGTGCCAGTAGTATACTCGGGGTGGGTCCCGGGGAGCTGTTTTTT. This gives the protein CASSILGVGPGELFF.